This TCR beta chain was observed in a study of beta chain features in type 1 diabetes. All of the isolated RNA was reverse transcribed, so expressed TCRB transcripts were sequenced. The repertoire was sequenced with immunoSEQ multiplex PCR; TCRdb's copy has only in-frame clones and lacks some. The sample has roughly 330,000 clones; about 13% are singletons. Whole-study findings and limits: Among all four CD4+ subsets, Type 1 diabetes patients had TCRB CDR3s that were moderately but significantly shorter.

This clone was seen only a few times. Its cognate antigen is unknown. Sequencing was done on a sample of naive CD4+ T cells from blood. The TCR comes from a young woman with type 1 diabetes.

As DNA, the CDR3 is TGTGCCAGCAGCTTACCCCGGACTAGCCCGGGAGGGTCGAATGAGCAGTTCTTC. Translation gives CASSLPRTSPGGSNEQFF. This chain links TRBV11-1 with TRBJ2-1, with 8 bases aligning to TRBD2. The germline CDR1 and CDR2 sequences are SGHAT and FQDESV (reference sequence). This CDR3 is 18 amino acids long. The trim removed 2 bases at V and 7 bases at J, leaving 16 bases unmatched.